This is a list of T cell receptor beta chains from one sample in a study of PD-1 blockade in mismatch repair-deficient tumors. Sequenced by immunoSEQ multiplex PCR; TCRdb stores in-frame clones only, minus some. The sample shows tens of thousands of clones, about 85% of them seen only once. The sequences come from peripheral blood, collected roughly 76 weeks after starting pembrolizumab. The receptors come from an adult with mismatch repair-deficient cancer. Each CDR3 is given with its conserved first and last residue. Each record gives: CDR3 protein, CDR3 DNA, J gene, V gene, D gene, clone size. The D gene is left open where the match is weak. The size field is filled for only some rows; it gives once, few, many or a size class.

CAWSVQGEGGYTF,TGTGCCTGGAGTGTGCAAGGAGAAGGTGGCTACACCTTC,TRBJ1-2,TRBV30,-,-
CAIKRDRGNQPQHF,TGTGCCATCAAAAGGGACAGGGGAAATCAGCCCCAGCATTTT,TRBJ1-5,TRBV10-3,TRBD1,-
CASSLIRTGTHSTDTQYF,TGTGCCAGCAGCTTAATAAGAACAGGGACCCACAGCACAGATACGCAGTATTTT,TRBJ2-3,TRBV5-6,-,-
CASVRGSSYNEQFF,TGTGCTAGTGTCAGGGGAAGCTCCTACAATGAGCAGTTCTTC,TRBJ2-1,TRBV12-5,-,once
CSASRNEQFF,TGCAGTGCCAGTAGGAATGAGCAGTTCTTC,TRBJ2-1,TRBV20-1,-,-
CASSETGYYGYTF,TGTGCCAGCAGCGAGACAGGGTACTATGGCTACACCTTC,TRBJ1-2,TRBV9,TRBD1,-
CASSLSLDSQETQYF,TGCGCCAGCAGCTTGAGTCTTGACAGTCAAGAGACCCAGTACTTC,TRBJ2-5,TRBV5-1,-,-
CASSYTAGTGGEKLFF,TGTGCCAGCAGTTACACGGCCGGGACAGGGGGTGAAAAACTGTTTTTT,TRBJ1-4,TRBV6-5,TRBD1,-
CASSSDRAIGANVLTF,TGTGCCAGCAGCTCCGACAGGGCGATTGGGGCCAACGTCCTGACTTTC,TRBJ2-6,TRBV7-9,TRBD1,-
CASSLMIHRGQYF,TGTGCCAGCAGCTTAATGATCCATAGGGGCCAGTACTTC,TRBJ2-5,TRBV11-3,-,once
CASSPRGGLMNTEAFF,TGTGCCAGCAGCCCAAGGGGGGGACTGATGAACACTGAAGCTTTCTTT,TRBJ1-1,TRBV11-2,-,-
CASSGTQGKGTEAFF,TGTGCCAGCTCTGGGACACAGGGTAAAGGCACTGAAGCTTTCTTT,TRBJ1-1,TRBV18,-,-
CASSNTGREEAFF,TGTGCCAGTAGTAATACAGGACGCGAAGAAGCTTTCTTT,TRBJ1-1,TRBV19,-,-
CASSLSGTAGIEAFF,TGTGCCAGCAGCTTATCCGGGACAGCTGGCATTGAAGCTTTCTTT,TRBJ1-1,TRBV5-6,TRBD1,-
CASSLGLRTDTQYF,TGCGCCAGCAGCTTGGGACTTCGCACAGATACGCAGTATTTT,TRBJ2-3,TRBV5-1,-,-
CASSQGQSNEQFF,TGTGCCAGCAGCCAAGGACAGTCCAATGAGCAGTTCTTC,TRBJ2-1,TRBV4-2,-,few
CASSTGGTDTQYF,TGTGCCAGCAGCACGGGAGGCACAGATACGCAGTATTTT,TRBJ2-3,TRBV4-2,-,-
CASTPSGSTYEQYF,TGCGCCAGCACCCCCAGCGGGAGCACCTACGAGCAGTACTTC,TRBJ2-7,TRBV10-2,TRBD2,-
CASSLDLAVYNEQFF,TGTGCCAGCAGCTTGGACCTAGCGGTCTACAATGAGCAGTTCTTC,TRBJ2-1,TRBV5-6,TRBD2,once
CASTSNAGNWETQYF,TGTGCCAGCACCTCCAACGCTGGTAATTGGGAGACCCAGTACTTC,TRBJ2-5,TRBV28,-,-
CASGPRLIVDTQYF,TGTGCTAGTGGTCCCCGCCTCATCGTAGATACGCAGTATTTT,TRBJ2-3,TRBV12-5,-,-
CASSGPRTGEAEAFF,TGTGCCAGCAGTGGCCCTAGGACAGGGGAGGCTGAAGCTTTCTTT,TRBJ1-1,TRBV6-1,TRBD1,-
CASSRQGLGNTIYF,TGTGCCAGCAGCCGACAGGGACTGGGAAACACCATATATTTT,TRBJ1-3,TRBV7-9,TRBD1,-
CASRGQGARYEQFF,TGTGCCAGCAGGGGACAGGGGGCGAGGTATGAGCAGTTCTTC,TRBJ2-1,TRBV2,TRBD1,-
CASSQTGTTNEKLFF,TGTGCCAGCAGCCAGACAGGGACAACTAATGAAAAACTGTTTTTT,TRBJ1-4,TRBV9,TRBD1,-
CASSGTGTGVTGELFF,TGCGCCAGCAGCGGCACCGGGACAGGGGTAACCGGGGAGCTGTTTTTT,TRBJ2-2,TRBV5-1,TRBD1,-
CASSYRDEQYF,TGTGCCAGCAGCTACAGGGACGAGCAGTACTTC,TRBJ2-7,TRBV27,-,-